The table lists the clone carrying this TCR beta chain with many counts. Through Arm-PCR of CDR3 regions and iRepertoire HTBI primers, TCR beta libraries were built. TCRdb re-analysed the multiplex PCR reads in MiXCR, keeping a single row per CDR3 protein. The sample holds under 800,000 distinct CDR3 sequences; approximately 15% are singletons and the top ten take around a sixth. The record originates from a study of regulatory T cells in long-lasting Graves disease. Sample time point: newly diagnosed GD, antithyroid drugs for less than 3 months. Extracted PBMC RNA gave rise to the TCR library. Trimming removed 6 bases from V and 10 bases from J, with 18 bases in between. This CDR3 has 13 amino acids. Germline lookup yields CDR1 MDHEN and CDR2 SYDVKM. The sample was also linked to a second study, of T cells in Graves' hyperthyroidism and ophthalmopathy.

The sequence was collected from a woman aged 30 to 39 with Graves disease. The sample here was peripheral blood mononuclear cells (PBMCs), taken at new diagnosis, from a patient treated with antithyroid drugs. The chain links TRBV28 to TRBJ1-1; no clear D. Here the CDR3 reads CASRSDQWTVAFF. In DNA form, the CDR3 reads TGTGCCAGCAGGTCGGACCAATGGACGGTAGCTTTCTTT.